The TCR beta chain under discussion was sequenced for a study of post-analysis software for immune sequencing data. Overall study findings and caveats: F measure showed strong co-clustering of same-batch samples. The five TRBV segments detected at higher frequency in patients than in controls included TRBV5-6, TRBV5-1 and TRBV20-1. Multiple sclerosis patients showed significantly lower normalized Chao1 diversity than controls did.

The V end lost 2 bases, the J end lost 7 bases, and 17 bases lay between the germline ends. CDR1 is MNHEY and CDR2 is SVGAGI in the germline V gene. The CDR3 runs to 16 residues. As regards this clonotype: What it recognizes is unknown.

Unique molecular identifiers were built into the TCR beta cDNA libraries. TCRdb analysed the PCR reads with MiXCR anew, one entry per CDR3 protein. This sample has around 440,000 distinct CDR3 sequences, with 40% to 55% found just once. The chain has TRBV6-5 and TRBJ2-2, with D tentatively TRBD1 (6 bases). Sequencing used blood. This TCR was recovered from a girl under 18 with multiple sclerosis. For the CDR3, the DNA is TGTGCCAGCAGTTACACGGCAGGGGTGGGCATCGGGGAGCTGTTTTTT. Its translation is CASSYTAGVGIGELFF.